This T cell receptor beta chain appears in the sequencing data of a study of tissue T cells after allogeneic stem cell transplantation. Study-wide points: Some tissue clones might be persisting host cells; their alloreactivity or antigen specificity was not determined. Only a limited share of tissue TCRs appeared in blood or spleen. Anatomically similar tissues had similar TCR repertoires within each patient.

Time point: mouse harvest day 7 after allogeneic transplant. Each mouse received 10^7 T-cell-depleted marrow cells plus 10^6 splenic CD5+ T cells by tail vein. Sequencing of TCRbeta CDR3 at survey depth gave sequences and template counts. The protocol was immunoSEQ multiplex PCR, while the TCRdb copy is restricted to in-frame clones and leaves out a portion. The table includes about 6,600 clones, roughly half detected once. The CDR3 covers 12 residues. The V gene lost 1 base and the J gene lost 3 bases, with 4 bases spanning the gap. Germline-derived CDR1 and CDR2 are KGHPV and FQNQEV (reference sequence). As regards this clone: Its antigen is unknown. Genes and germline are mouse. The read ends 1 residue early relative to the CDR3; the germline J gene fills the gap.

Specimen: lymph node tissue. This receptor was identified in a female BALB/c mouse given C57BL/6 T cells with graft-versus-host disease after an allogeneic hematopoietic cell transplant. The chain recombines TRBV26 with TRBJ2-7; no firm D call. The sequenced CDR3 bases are TGTGCCAGCAGTCTGTTCAACTATGAACAGTAC. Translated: CASSLFNYEQY. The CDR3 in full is CASSLFNYEQYF.